This TCR beta chain appears in the sequencing data of a study of T-cell reconstitution after alpha-beta-depleted transplantation in children (dated by TCRdb to about 2016). Concerning the study at large: Using TCR repertoire profiling, the study followed T-cell immune reconstitution in a quantitative way in children after TCRalphabeta/CD19-depleted allogeneic hematopoietic cell transplantation. The paper's findings and limits, for the study overall: In some patients, the high TCRbeta diversity seen at day 60 was put down to recipient T cells and intrathymic progenitors that had survived conditioning. About two months after transplant, the apparently early recovery of alphabetaT-cell counts reportedly depended on just several hundred clones that had expanded rapidly and came from non-depleted graft cells. Hyperexpanded clone frequencies declined over subsequent months; after one year, T-cell counts and TCRbeta diversity were mostly attributed to newly produced T cells.

On this clonotype: What this receptor recognizes is not known. Per-base qualities were not stored, and no clone one base away is much larger.

CDR1 and CDR2 were assigned from the germline V gene as SGHRS and YFSETQ. V is reduced by 4 bases and J by 3 bases, leaving a spacing of 13 bases between them. Counted from cysteine to phenylalanine, this CDR3 has 14 amino acids. Only the CDR3 DNA is retained, 42 bases long and in frame from the first base. Explained via the paper, the treatment or condition label denotes: allogeneic hematopoietic cell transplantation with graft depleted of TCRalphabeta T cells and CD19 B cells. The children who served as transplant recipients had been given grafts of TCRalphabeta/CD19-depleted allogeneic hematopoietic cells. Library construction relied on PCR. Sequenced using an Illumina HiSeq 2500. TCR libraries were prepared with molecular barcoding, using unique molecular identifiers to normalize TCRbeta repertoire quantification. TCRdb applied fastp at Q25 and MiXCR to the public reads, then kept only in-frame beta chains. Rows with one shared CDR3 protein collapse into an entry with the most common genes and DNA. The table for this sample lists about 540,000 distinct CDR3 sequences; 25% to 30% of them were counted only once. About 35% of the sample belongs to the ten largest clones.

The chain is encoded by TRBV5-1 joined to TRBJ1-2; matching of 6 bases hints at TRBD1 as the D gene. The receptor was isolated from a boy younger than two with Wiskott-Aldrich syndrome, due to receive a stem cell transplant. The specimen comprised PBMCs, sampled before TCRalphabeta/CD19-depleted stem cell transplant. CDR3 protein: CASSPGYRDYGYTF. The DNA is TGCGCCAGCAGCCCCGGATACAGGGACTATGGCTACACCTTC.